The clone carrying this TCR beta chain came up many times. Its target is unknown. This sample is part of a study of CD8 T cells in ankylosing spondylitis. Overall study findings and caveats: What seemed typical of ankylosing spondylitis blood was a TCR beta motif built from roughly eight highly homologous variants.

TCRdb itself ran the 5' RACE reads through MiXCR, one entry per CDR3 protein. The sample holds 750,000 to 850,000 distinct CDR3 sequences, 12% seen once. V lost 5 bases to trimming and J lost 0 bases; unmatched junction nucleotides: 6. This CDR3 has 15 amino acids. Germline V lookup: CDR1 SGHTA, CDR2 FQGNSA. This TCR derives from a male donor with ankylosing spondylitis. The source material was blood, either unsorted or a sorted T cell fraction (not recorded which). The V and J genes are TRBV7-2 and TRBJ2-7; 8 bases are shared with TRBD2. The CDR3 DNA reads as TGTGCCAGCAGCATAATGACTAGCGTCTCCTACGAGCAGTACTTC. Amino acid sequence: CASSIMTSVSYEQYF.